Following are 5 T cell receptor beta chains from one sample sequenced in a study of T-cell memory formation after mild COVID-19. TCRdb reanalysed the 5' RACE reads using MiXCR and keeps one entry per CDR3 protein. The sample lists over 60,000 distinct CDR3 sequences, roughly 17% occurring once. Sequencing input: PBMCs or a T cell subset sorted from them (not recorded which). These receptors came from an adult woman who had mild COVID-19 (a few samples of this study predate the infection). Cell type and time point are not known.

This clonotype was counted ten times or more. This CDR3 is CASRLTGTGGSQPQHF. The CDR3 coding sequence is TGTGCCAGCAGACTGACCGGGACAGGGGGATCACAGCCCCAGCATTTT. The V call is TRBV27, the J call TRBJ1-5; TRBD1 agrees at 11 bases. The V segment lost 6 bases and the J segment 7 bases; nucleotides outside the gene matches: 11. CDR3 length: 16 amino acids. Germline V lookup: CDR1 MNHEY, CDR2 SMNVEV (reference sequence).

This clonotype appeared many times. V usage is TRBV12-3 or TRBV12-4 and J usage is TRBJ2-3; D may be TRBD1 or TRBD2 (6 bases each). The CDR3 extends over 14 amino acids. With 6 bases removed from V and 3 bases from J, the gap between germline ends came to 13 bases. CDR3 protein: CASREGGRTDTQYF. The CDR3 DNA sequence: TGTGCCAGCAGAGAAGGGGGGAGAACAGATACGCAGTATTTT.

V gene TRBV12-3 or TRBV12-4 combines with J gene TRBJ2-7; TRBD1 is a possible D gene (6 bases). The CDR3 is 13 residues long. V gave up 6 bases and J gave up 2 bases, with 11 bases separating them. In DNA form, the CDR3 reads TGTGCCAGCAGACCTCAGGGGACCTACGAGCAGTACTTC. Its translation: CASRPQGTYEQYF.

The rearrangement links TRBV15 to TRBJ2-7; 7 bases fit TRBD1. The CDR3 contains 14 residues. The V and J ends lost 1 base and 5 bases, in that order; junction bases with no gene match: 5. CDR1 is LNHNV and CDR2 is YYDKDF in the germline V gene (reference sequence). The CDR3 spells CATSRGQGVDEQYF. CDR3 in DNA: TGTGCCACCAGCAGAGGTCAGGGGGTGGACGAGCAGTACTTC.

A few counts support this clonotype. The CDR3 loop is CASSIPNQPQHF. The CDR3 nucleotides read TGTGCCAGCAGCATACCTAATCAGCCCCAGCATTTT. The rearrangement joins TRBV12-3 or TRBV12-4 to TRBJ1-5; no reliable D call. V was shortened by 6 bases and J by 4 bases, with 7 bases between the two germline ends. This CDR3 contains 12 residues.